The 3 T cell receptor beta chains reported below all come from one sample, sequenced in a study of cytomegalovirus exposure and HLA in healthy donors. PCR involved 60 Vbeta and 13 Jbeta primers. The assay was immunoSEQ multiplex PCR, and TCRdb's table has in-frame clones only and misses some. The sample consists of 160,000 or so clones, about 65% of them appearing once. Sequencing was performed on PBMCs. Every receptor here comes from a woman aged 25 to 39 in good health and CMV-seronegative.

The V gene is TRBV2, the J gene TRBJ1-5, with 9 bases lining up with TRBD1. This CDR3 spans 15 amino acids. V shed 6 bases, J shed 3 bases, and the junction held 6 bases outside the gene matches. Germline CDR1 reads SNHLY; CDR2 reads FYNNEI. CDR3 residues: CASSAGTGINQPQHF. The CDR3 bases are TGTGCCAGCAGCGCCGGGACAGGGATCAATCAGCCCCAGCATTTT.

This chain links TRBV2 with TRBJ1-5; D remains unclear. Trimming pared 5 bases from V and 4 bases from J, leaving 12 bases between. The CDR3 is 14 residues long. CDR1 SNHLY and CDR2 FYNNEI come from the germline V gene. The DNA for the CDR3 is TGTGCCAGCAGTCCAGGAGGTGGGAATCAGCCCCAGCATTTT. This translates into CASSPGGGNQPQHF. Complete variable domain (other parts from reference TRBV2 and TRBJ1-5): EPEVTQTPSHQVTQMGQEVILRCVPISNHLYFYWYRQILGQKVEFLVSFYNNEISEKSEIFDDQFSVERPDGSNFTLKIRSTKLEDSAMYFCASSPGGGNQPQHFGDGTRLSIL.

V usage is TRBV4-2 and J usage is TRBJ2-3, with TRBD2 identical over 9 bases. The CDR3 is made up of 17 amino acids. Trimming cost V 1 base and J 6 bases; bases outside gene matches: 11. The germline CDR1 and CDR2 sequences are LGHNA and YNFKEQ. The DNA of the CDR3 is TGTGCCAGCAGCCAAGCCGCTCGCGGGAGGGAGGGGGATACGCAGTATTTT. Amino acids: CASSQAARGREGDTQYF.